The source of this TCR beta chain is a study of vaccination effects on CD4 cells after COVID-19. As for the study in general: Antigen-specific CD4+ T cells were first expanded with viral peptide pools by the ViraFEST assay and only then sequenced.

Generated by immunoSEQ multiplex PCR, the TCRdb table keeps only in-frame clones and is missing some. Altogether approximately 58,000 clones are present, about 80% being singletons, with the ten largest covering 2.5% to 3.5%. The study, taken as a whole, reports: A shortage of convalescent patients and an absence of early post-infection timepoints characterized the study.

After more than 9 days in culture, the CD4+ T cells were isolated. Remarks on this clone: Its target is unknown.

This specimen was CD4+ T cells from PBMCs cultured without peptide, taken before COVID-19 vaccination. The receptor was isolated from a human donor who received a COVID-19 vaccine.

The CDR3 DNA reads TGTGCCTGGAGTGGCAGGGGGCTGGATACGCAGTATTTT. It translates to CAWSGRGLDTQYF. The rearrangement joins TRBV30 to TRBJ2-3; TRBD1 matches 8 bases. With 1 base clipped from V and 6 bases from J, the junction kept 3 bases outside the gene matches. This CDR3 is 13 amino acids long. The V gene's germline CDR1 is GTSNPN and CDR2 SVGIG (reference sequence).